The rows below give T cell receptor beta chains drawn from one sample of a study of CXCR3-negative and CXCR3-positive naive CD8 T cells. TCRdb re-called the 5' RACE reads and shows each CDR3 protein once, DNA omitted. The table lists a few thousand distinct CDR3 sequences. Sequenced: naive CXCR3- CD8+ T cells from blood. These receptors were obtained from a human donor in good health. Some clones in this sample may be carry-over from other donors' samples. CDR3s include the opening cysteine and the closing phenylalanine or tryptophan. Clone size appears in some rows only: once, few, many, or a class for an expanded clone.

j_gene | v_gene | len | abundance | CDR3aa
TRBJ2-7 | TRBV5-8 | 14 | medium-sized | CASSRGGRPYEQYF
TRBJ1-1 | TRBV5-1 | 14 | medium-sized | CASSANRENTEAFF
TRBJ1-2 | TRBV9 | 17 | NA | CASTSPSTLDREDGYTF
TRBJ2-7 | TRBV7-2 | 16 | NA | CASSSAGRGPAYEQYF
TRBJ1-4 | TRBV9 | 15 | medium-sized | CASSVGGSTNEKLFF
TRBJ2-7 | TRBV7-6 | 13 | medium-sized | CASSFGEVGEQYF
TRBJ2-5 | TRBV12-3/TRBV12-4 | 17 | medium-sized | CASSLKAGRYLQETQYF
TRBJ2-1 | TRBV9 | 19 | medium-sized | CASSARQVRAGGPNNEQFF
TRBJ1-2 | TRBV29-1 | 15 | medium-sized | CSVVQLSPRGYGYTF
TRBJ2-1 | TRBV2 | 16 | NA | CASTSGLAGGYNEQFF
TRBJ2-1 | TRBV12-5 | 15 | medium-sized | CASGLGTSGSNEQFF
TRBJ1-2 | TRBV20-1 | 12 | medium-sized | CSASWSNYGYTF
TRBJ2-1 | TRBV7-9 | 12 | NA | CASRQVGGEQFF
TRBJ2-7 | TRBV10-3 | 15 | medium-sized | CAISDRQGVGIEQYF
TRBJ2-3 | TRBV2 | 15 | NA | CASSERTGLTDTQYF
TRBJ2-1 | TRBV27 | 15 | medium-sized | CASRPGTGSWNEQFF
TRBJ1-1 | TRBV4-1 | 15 | medium-sized | CASSQVGQMNTEAFF
TRBJ2-2 | TRBV29-1 | 14 | NA | CSVVTPENTGELFF
TRBJ2-1 | TRBV29-1 | 15 | NA | CSVEWQGESSYEQYF
TRBJ1-2 | TRBV20-1 | 14 | NA | CSAIGTLANYGYTF
TRBJ1-1 | TRBV28 | 16 | medium-sized | CASSLFSPGGNTEAFF
TRBJ2-7 | TRBV14 | 15 | medium-sized | CASSQECEIRYEQYF
TRBJ2-3 | TRBV5-4 | 14 | NA | CASSPGTGADTQYF
TRBJ2-7 | TRBV7-6 | 15 | NA | CASSYGQGEHYEQYF
TRBJ2-3 | TRBV9 | 13 | NA | CASSVGQTDTQYF
TRBJ2-7 | TRBV29-1 | 11 | medium-sized | CSVGAHGEQYF
TRBJ1-2 | TRBV7-2 | 15 | medium-sized | CASSPRRDSREGYTF
TRBJ2-7 | TRBV7-9 | 11 | medium-sized | CASSPPEEQYF
TRBJ2-1 | TRBV29-1 | 19 | NA | CSVESRRGEAVSSYNEQFF
TRBJ2-7 | TRBV7-9 | 16 | NA | CASSPHEGEDVYEQYF
TRBJ2-7 | TRBV7-2 | 14 | NA | CASSSRVLVDEQYF
TRBJ2-1 | TRBV29-1 | 15 | NA | CSVEEAGGPYNEQFF
TRBJ1-1 | TRBV7-9 | 13 | NA | CASSLGLGTEAFF
TRBJ2-1 | TRBV29-1 | 12 | NA | CSVDPGGNEQFF
TRBJ1-1 | TRBV19 | 14 | NA | CASSTGILNTEAFF
TRBJ2-1 | TRBV19 | 12 | NA | CASTNGVNEQFF
TRBJ1-2 | TRBV27 | 15 | medium-sized | CASSLGQGPIYGYTF
TRBJ1-2 | TRBV29-1 | 13 | medium-sized | CSVLGGANYGYTF
TRBJ2-1 | TRBV5-5 | 13 | medium-sized | CASSPPGWEEQFF
TRBJ2-5 | TRBV3-1 | 15 | NA | CASSADHRDEGTQYF
TRBJ2-1 | TRBV6-5 | 15 | NA | CASSSRGTGYHEQFF
TRBJ1-1 | TRBV5-1 | 15 | medium-sized | CASSFPDRGNTEAFF
TRBJ1-2 | TRBV4-3 | 15 | NA | CASSQGTGTILGYTF
TRBJ1-1 | TRBV29-1 | 14 | NA | CSVLGQRSNTEAFF
TRBJ1-4 | TRBV7-9 | 14 | NA | CASNVLGPDEKLFF
TRBJ2-3 | TRBV12-3/TRBV12-4 | 16 | medium-sized | CASSLALAGGTDTQYF
TRBJ2-7 | TRBV3-1 | 12 | medium-sized | CATGTEEDEQYF
TRBJ2-3 | TRBV7-8 | 16 | medium-sized | CASSFRTSGGRDTQYF
TRBJ2-1 | TRBV7-8 | 13 | NA | CASSFRGRDEQFF